This T cell receptor beta chain was obtained from a study of T cell responses to AZD1222 COVID-19 vaccine. Worth noting for this clone: Its antigen is as yet unknown.

Germline V CDR1 and CDR2: MDHEN, SYDVKM. There are 15 residues in the CDR3. With V trimmed by 3 bases and J by 4 bases, 4 bases remained unmatched. Sequenced by immunoSEQ multiplex PCR; TCRdb stores in-frame clones only, minus some. The repertoire includes under 100,000 clones, about 86% of them detected once, and approximately 7.9% sits in the top ten. Study-wide findings and caveats: Among vaccine-associated CD4 TCRs, coverage spanned spike, with dominance at 160-218 and 743-854.

This chain connects TRBV28 to TRBJ2-5, with 11 bases identical to TRBD1. The sequencing here drew on peripheral blood, taken on day 0 of AZD1222 vaccination. The sequence was obtained from an adult in good health. The CDR3 region is CASSFFGTGGETQYF. In DNA, the CDR3 is TGTGCCAGCAGTTTTTTCGGGACAGGGGGAGAGACCCAGTACTTC.